One and the same sample provided the 13 T cell receptor beta chains below, sequenced in a study of shared clonotypes between healthy human individuals. CD45RO-negative CD8 cells positively selected for CCR7 made up the naive population, which excluded terminally differentiated effector memory CD45RA+ cells. Clones were read by immunoSEQ multiplex PCR, and TCRdb kept only the in-frame ones, dropping some. The sample lists approximately 1.9 million clones; just under 95% were seen once. Sequenced: naive CD8+ T cells from PBMCs. The receptors here all came from a man in his late teens or twenties in good health. Some clones in this sample may be carry-over from other donors' samples.

The rearrangement uses TRBV29-1 and TRBJ2-7; 7 bases align to TRBD1. The CDR3 sequence is 13 residues long. The junction had 8 bases not matched to a gene; V was cut back by 6 bases and J by 3 bases. Looked up from germline, CDR1 is SQVTM and CDR2 is ANQGSEA. The CDR3 coding sequence is TGCAGCGTCTCGACAGGGCCGGTCTACGAGCAGTACTTC. The encoded protein is CSVSTGPVYEQYF.

The chain joins TRBV4-2 to TRBJ2-1; 10 positions agree with TRBD2. V lost 5 bases to trimming and J lost 4 bases; unmatched junction nucleotides: 5. The CDR3 extends over 15 amino acids. Looked up from germline, CDR1 is LGHNA and CDR2 is YNFKEQ. Here the CDR3 DNA reads TGTGCCAGCAGCTTTACTAGCGGGAAATACAATGAGCAGTTCTTC. Its protein product is CASSFTSGKYNEQFF.

The gene calls are TRBV9 and TRBJ1-1; D might be TRBD1 (5 bases). This CDR3 spans 17 amino acids. Trimming stripped 3 bases from V and 4 bases from J, with 22 bases between. Germline V gene lookup returns CDR1 SGDLS and CDR2 YYNGEE. The CDR3 is CASSARTGQGGSTEAFF. The CDR3 nucleotides read TGTGCCAGCAGCGCCCGAACCGGGCAGGGAGGGAGCACTGAAGCTTTCTTT.

The chain employs TRBV9 and TRBJ2-1, with 7 nucleotides matching TRBD2. Germline CDR1 and CDR2: SGDLS and YYNGEE. This CDR3 has 15 residues. The junction had 6 bases not matched to a gene; V was cut back by 0 bases and J by 6 bases. Here the CDR3 reads CASSVEGGRSNEQFF. The CDR3, as DNA: TGTGCCAGCAGCGTAGAAGGCGGGAGATCCAATGAGCAGTTCTTC.

The chain couples TRBV19 to TRBJ2-5; the D call may be TRBD1 or TRBD2 (5 bases each). This CDR3 is built from 15 residues. Per germline, CDR1 LNHDA and CDR2 SQIVND (reference sequence). Trimming pared 4 bases from V and 0 bases from J, leaving 12 bases between. Written as DNA, the CDR3 is TGTGCCAGTAGTACCGGGACGGAGAACCAAGAGACCCAGTACTTC. Amino acid sequence: CASSTGTENQETQYF.

The rearrangement joins TRBV27 to TRBJ2-7, with 14 bases lining up with TRBD2. The CDR3 has 15 amino acids. The V and J ends lost 6 bases and 4 bases, in that order; junction bases with no gene match: 5. Per germline, CDR1 MNHEY and CDR2 SMNVEV (reference sequence). In DNA, the CDR3 is TGTGCCAGCAGCCAGGGACTAGCGGGAGTGTACGAGCAGTACTTC. Translating gives CASSQGLAGVYEQYF.

The genes are TRBV4-3 and TRBJ2-6; a weak D match, TRBD2 (5 bases). V lost 0 bases to trimming and J lost 0 bases, with 9 bases between them. The V gene's germline CDR1 is LGHNA and CDR2 YSLEER. This CDR3 is 17 amino acids long. The CDR3 DNA reads TGCGCCAGCAGCCAAGAGGGAGTATACTCTGGGGCCAACGTCCTGACTTTC. Translation: CASSQEGVYSGANVLTF.

A remark on this clone: Additional DNA sequences in this sample encode the identical CDR3. The chain joins TRBV27 to TRBJ1-2, with no clear D. The CDR3 has 13 residues. Per germline, CDR1 MNHEY and CDR2 SMNVEV (reference sequence). The V and J ends lost 2 bases and 4 bases respectively, with 8 bases between them. CDR3 coding DNA: TGTGCCAGCAGTTTAGGAGGAAGCTATGGCTACACCTTC. Protein sequence: CASSLGGSYGYTF.

This sequence joins TRBV6-1 and TRBJ1-2; D is perhaps TRBD1 (5 bases). V lost 6 bases and J lost 4, with 18 bases in between. This CDR3 spans 15 amino acids. CDR1 is MNHNS and CDR2 is SASEGT in the germline V gene. The CDR3 coding sequence is TGTGCCAGCAGCGCCTGGGAGGGGTTGAGCTATGGCTACACCTTC. This gives the protein CASSAWEGLSYGYTF.

Comments on this clone: Just one base apart from a much larger clone, this may be a read error. This chain links TRBV28 with TRBJ2-7; no reliable D call. V was cut by 3 bases and J by 0 bases, with 6 bases left in between. The CDR3 is 13 amino acids. In germline, CDR1 is MDHEN, CDR2 SYDVKM. The CDR3 DNA follows: TGTGCCAGCAGTTTCGAGGCCTCCTACGAGCAGTACTTC. Its translation is CASSFEASYEQYF.

The chain employs TRBV7-8 and TRBJ2-5; D tentatively reads TRBD1 or TRBD2 (6 bases each). The V gene's germline CDR1 is SGHVS and CDR2 FQNEAQ. CDR3 length: 15 residues. Trimming cost V 7 bases and J 3 bases, with 18 bases left between them. The CDR3 region is CASIPREGGKETQYF. CDR3 sequence (DNA): TGTGCCAGCATCCCTCGCGAAGGGGGGAAAGAGACCCAGTACTTC.

Concerning this clone: Other DNA sequences in the sample encode the same CDR3. The genes are TRBV6-5 and TRBJ2-1, with no clear D. V shed 0 bases and J shed 3 bases, with 3 bases lying between them. The CDR3 loop spans 13 amino acids. Per the germline V gene, CDR1 is MNHEY and CDR2 is SVGAGI. CDR3 in DNA: TGTGCCAGCAGTTACTCGATCTACAATGAGCAGTTCTTC. The encoded protein is CASSYSIYNEQFF.

The chain carries TRBV19 and TRBJ1-5; D is undetermined. V was pared by 4 bases and J by 3 bases, with 13 bases between. CDR1 and CDR2 (germline): LNHDA, SQIVND (reference sequence). The CDR3 has 15 residues. In DNA form, the CDR3 reads TGTGCCAGTAGTAACTACCGGGCTCCCAATCAGCCCCAGCATTTT. This translates into CASSNYRAPNQPQHF.